Below are 30 T cell receptor beta chains sequenced from a single sample in a study of T-cell memory formation after mild COVID-19. TCRdb re-called the 5' RACE reads through MiXCR, storing one row per CDR3 protein. The sample has more than 450,000 distinct CDR3 sequences, roughly 17% seen once; the top ten hold approximately 12%. Input material: PBMCs or a T cell subset sorted from them (not recorded which). The receptors come from an adult woman who had mild COVID-19 (a few samples of this study predate the infection). Cell type and time point are not known.

This clonotype has more than one count but fewer than ten. The chain links TRBV20-1 to TRBJ2-7, with 9 nucleotides matching TRBD1. J was trimmed by 5 bases and V by 6 bases; bases with no gene match: 8. The germline V gene encodes CDR1 DFQATT and CDR2 SNEGSKA (reference sequence). The CDR3 runs to 13 residues. The CDR3 DNA sequence: TGCAGTGCCAAACAGGGGGCCGGGGACGAGCAGTACTTC. Its protein is CSAKQGAGDEQYF.

The sample holds many counts of this clonotype. The rearrangement links TRBV11-2 to TRBJ1-2, with a weak D call TRBD1 (5 bases). This CDR3 has 15 amino acids. Trimming stripped 0 bases from V and 5 bases from J, with 13 bases between. CDR1 SGHAT and CDR2 FQNNGV come from the germline V gene. The CDR3 region is CASSLEGPGTYGYTF. The CDR3 nucleotides read TGTGCCAGCAGCTTAGAAGGTCCAGGGACGTATGGCTACACCTTC.

The chain couples TRBV5-8 to TRBJ2-5, with 13 bases fitting TRBD2. The trim removed 3 bases at V and 5 bases at J, leaving 4 bases unmatched. CDR3 length: 15 amino acids. The germline CDR1 and CDR2 sequences are SGHTS and YDEGEE. The CDR3 DNA follows: TGTGCCAGCAGCTCCGGGACTAGCGGGGAGGAGACCCAGTACTTC. Translation: CASSSGTSGEETQYF.

The genes are TRBV12-3 or TRBV12-4 and TRBJ2-5, with 12 bases that match TRBD2. V was clipped by 7 bases and J by 2 bases; unmatched bases: 23. This CDR3 has 21 residues. CDR3 coding DNA: TGTGCCAGCACGCCGGGGACTAGCGGGCGGGGGTCCGGACACTCACAAGAGACCCAGTACTTC. Amino acids: CASTPGTSGRGSGHSQETQYF.

This clonotype has only a few counts. The chain couples TRBV29-1 to TRBJ2-1, with D possibly being TRBD1 (5 bases). Germline lookup yields CDR1 SQVTM and CDR2 ANQGSEA. This CDR3 is built from 16 residues. Deletions cut 4 bases from V and 3 bases from J, with 19 bases between. As DNA, the CDR3 is TGCAGCGTTGTCCACGCAGGGAAAGGGAACTACAATGAGCAGTTCTTC. Translating gives CSVVHAGKGNYNEQFF.

The chain is built from TRBV5-6 and TRBJ1-1; D gene unclear. V was clipped by 0 bases and J by 8 bases, with 8 bases between them. Germline CDR1 is SGHDT and CDR2 is YYEEEE. This CDR3 region has 12 residues. For the CDR3, the DNA is TGTGCCAGCAGCTTGGCCGTCACCGAAGCTTTCTTT. Its translation: CASSLAVTEAFF.

The chain uses TRBV6-5 and TRBJ2-7; TRBD1 aligns across 12 bases. Germline assignment: CDR1 MNHEY and CDR2 SVGAGI. Unmatched junction bases numbered 7, after V lost 6 bases and J lost 7 bases. The CDR3 runs to 14 residues. The CDR3 loop reads CASSAGQGAEEQYF. The CDR3 coding sequence is TGTGCCAGCAGCGCGGGACAGGGGGCTGAAGAGCAGTACTTC.

V and J are TRBV5-5 and TRBJ2-7, with D uncertain. CDR1 and CDR2 (germline): SGHKS, YYEKEE (reference sequence). V gave up 3 bases and J gave up 10 bases, with 11 bases separating them. The CDR3 totals 11 residues. The CDR3 is CASSSAVDQYF. The CDR3 DNA reads TGTGCCAGCAGCTCCGCCGTAGATCAGTACTTC.

This clonotype was seen more than once but under ten times. The rearrangement links TRBV2 to TRBJ2-4; 7 bases fit TRBD1. The J segment lost 9 bases and the V segment lost 6 bases, leaving 5 bases of the junction unmatched. The germline gives CDR1 SNHLY, CDR2 FYNNEI. The CDR3 loop spans 12 amino acids. The CDR3 loop is CASRTGNGIQYF. As DNA, the CDR3 is TGTGCCAGCAGGACAGGGAACGGCATTCAGTACTTC.

The chain recombines TRBV6-5 with TRBJ1-2; D is ambiguous. Between the trimmed V and J ends, which lost 2 bases and 4 bases, there was a span of 17 bases. This CDR3 has 16 amino acids. Per the germline V gene, CDR1 is MNHEY and CDR2 is SVGAGI. The CDR3 region has the DNA TGTGCCAGCAGTTACGCTTTCACCACGGTGGGCTATGGCTACACCTTC. Residues: CASSYAFTTVGYGYTF.

This clonotype was observed a few times. V usage is TRBV5-1 and J usage is TRBJ2-5; TRBD1 matches 8 bases. The CDR3 runs to 16 residues. Unmatched junction bases numbered 9, after V lost 0 bases and J lost 5 bases. Germline V gene data show CDR1 as SGHRS and CDR2 as YFSETQ. The CDR3: CASSLGETTGEETQYF. As DNA, the CDR3 is TGCGCCAGCAGCTTGGGGGAGACGACAGGGGAGGAGACCCAGTACTTC.

This clonotype was detected only a few times. V and J are TRBV27 and TRBJ2-3; TRBD1 might be the D (6 bases). Germline V gene data show CDR1 as MNHEY and CDR2 as SMNVEV (reference sequence). The CDR3 spans 15 residues. Between the trimmed V and J ends, which lost 3 bases and 1 base, there was a span of 11 bases. CDR3 DNA sequence: TGTGCCAGCAGTTTGGGGGCGGTTGGCACAGATACGCAGTATTTT. The encoded protein is CASSLGAVGTDTQYF.

This clonotype appeared a few times. The chain carries TRBV5-1 and TRBJ2-7, with D perhaps matching TRBD1 (7 bases). Trimming stripped 3 bases from V and 4 bases from J, with 14 bases between. The CDR3 spans 14 residues. The V gene's germline CDR1 is SGHRS and CDR2 YFSETQ. This CDR3 is CASSWGDSSYEQYF. The CDR3 DNA follows: TGCGCCAGCAGCTGGGGGGACAGCTCATACGAGCAGTACTTC.

This clonotype was counted between two and nine times. V usage is TRBV24-1 and J usage is TRBJ2-2; 12 nucleotides agree with TRBD1. CDR3 length: 16 amino acids. V shed 3 bases, J shed 7 bases, and the junction held 5 bases outside the gene matches. Germline CDR1 and CDR2: KGHDR and SFDVKD. DNA for the CDR3: TGTGCCACCAGTGATGCCGGGACAGGGGGCTACGGGGAGCTGTTTTTT. Translation gives CATSDAGTGGYGELFF.

This clonotype occurred a few times. V and J are TRBV20-1 and TRBJ1-1; D is unresolved. CDR1 is DFQATT and CDR2 is SNEGSKA in the germline V gene (reference sequence). This CDR3 spans 11 amino acids. V was trimmed by 5 bases and J by 4 bases, leaving 8 bases between them. CDR3 sequence reads: CSAPRGTEAFF. In nucleotides, the CDR3 is TGCAGTGCTCCCCGGGGCACTGAAGCTTTCTTT.

In its sample, this clonotype was seen many times. The J gene is TRBJ2-2, the V gene TRBV6-2 or TRBV6-3; D not resolved. CDR1 is MNHEY, CDR2 SVGEGT, per germline. CDR3 length equals 12 residues. Trimming cost V 5 bases and J 7 bases, with 8 bases left between them. In nucleotides, the CDR3 is TGTGCCAGCAGTGGGTTTGGCGGGGAGCTGTTTTTT. It is translated as CASSGFGGELFF.

This clonotype was seen a handful of times. The V call is TRBV9, the J call TRBJ2-3, with D maybe TRBD1 (5 bases). V was pared by 0 bases and J by 4 bases, with 12 bases between. Germline CDR1 SGDLS, CDR2 YYNGEE. The CDR3 covers 15 residues. CDR3 amino acids: CASSVDGQGPDTQYF. The CDR3 coding sequence is TGTGCCAGCAGCGTAGATGGGCAGGGTCCAGATACGCAGTATTTT.

This clonotype was seen a handful of times. The V call is TRBV4-2, the J call TRBJ1-3, with D uncertain. The germline V gene has CDR1 LGHNA and CDR2 YNFKEQ. The CDR3 length is 15 residues. V lost 4 bases and J 0 bases, leaving 10 bases between the germline ends. CDR3 sequence: CASSPSGSSGNTIYF. The CDR3 DNA sequence: TGTGCCAGCAGCCCTTCCGGGTCCTCTGGAAACACCATATATTTT.

The rearrangement uses TRBV7-2 and TRBJ2-7; D gene ambiguous. Trimming removed 4 bases from V and 6 bases from J, with 7 bases in between. The CDR3 spans 11 residues. The V gene's germline CDR1 is SGHTA and CDR2 FQGNSA. CDR3 in DNA: TGTGCCAGCAGCTACGAATTCGAGCAGTACTTC. Translation: CASSYEFEQYF.

This clonotype occurred a few times. This chain links TRBV20-1 with TRBJ1-1; tentative D call: TRBD1 (5 bases). V lost 6 bases and J lost 4, with 21 bases in between. Germline assignment: CDR1 DFQATT and CDR2 SNEGSKA (reference sequence). There are 15 residues in the CDR3. The CDR3 spells CSAPTAGRFGTEAFF. The CDR3, as DNA: TGCAGTGCCCCAACAGCAGGGCGTTTCGGCACTGAAGCTTTCTTT.

This chain joins TRBV27 and TRBJ2-1; D call uncertain. The CDR3 length is 13 residues. Germline-derived CDR1 and CDR2 are MNHEY and SMNVEV (reference sequence). V shed 2 bases and J shed 5 bases, with 7 bases lying between them. This CDR3 is CASSLRANNEQFF. The DNA for the CDR3 is TGTGCCAGCAGTTTAAGGGCAAACAATGAGCAGTTCTTC.

This clonotype was recorded a few times. In nucleotides, the CDR3 is TGTGCCAGCAGCGCACGGACTGCCCAGGGGGCTTTCTTT. Protein sequence: CASSARTAQGAFF. The chain joins TRBV3-1 to TRBJ1-1; a possible D gene is TRBD1 (6 bases). Germline V gene sequence: CDR1 LGHDT, CDR2 YNNKEL (reference sequence). The CDR3 loop spans 13 amino acids. Trimming took 5 bases from V and 11 from J, leaving 18 bases between them.

This clonotype was counted between two and nine times. This rearrangement joins TRBV7-2 to TRBJ1-6; 7 bases are a match to TRBD1. Germline CDR1 is SGHTA and CDR2 is FQGNSA. The V and J ends lost 0 bases and 7 bases, in that order; junction bases with no gene match: 3. The CDR3 is 15 residues long. The CDR3 bases are TGTGCCAGCAGCTTAGCGAACAGGGGAAATTCACCCCTCCACTTT. Amino acids: CASSLANRGNSPLHF.

This clonotype occurred a few times. CDR3 DNA: TGCGCCAGCAGCTTGGGCCAGGAGAAGAACTATGGCTACACCTTC. This gives the protein CASSLGQEKNYGYTF. The chain has TRBV5-1 and TRBJ1-2; D unresolved. Germline values: CDR1 SGHRS, CDR2 YFSETQ. The CDR3 runs to 15 residues. The V and J ends lost 0 bases and 2 bases respectively, with 11 bases between them.

This clonotype has a handful of counts. The chain carries TRBV30 and TRBJ2-2; D is undetermined. Trimming removed 4 bases from V and 6 bases from J, with 6 bases in between. Germline CDR1 is GTSNPN and CDR2 is SVGIG (reference sequence). CDR3 length: 11 residues. CDR3 region: CAWKGPGELFF. The CDR3 region has the DNA TGTGCCTGGAAGGGTCCCGGGGAGCTGTTTTTT.

J is TRBJ2-5 and V is TRBV5-6, with D unclear. V shed 1 base and J shed 5 bases, with 18 bases lying between them. CDR3 length: 16 amino acids. Germline lookup yields CDR1 SGHDT and CDR2 YYEEEE. CDR3 residues: CASSLWAAPRLETQYF. The CDR3 DNA is TGTGCCAGCAGCTTGTGGGCAGCCCCCAGGCTGGAGACCCAGTACTTC.

The chain joins TRBV9 to TRBJ2-7; D is unclear. V lost 0 bases to trimming and J lost 1 base, with 14 bases between them. The CDR3 consists of 16 residues. Germline CDR1 is SGDLS and CDR2 is YYNGEE. The DNA of the CDR3 is TGTGCCAGCAGCGTAGGAACGGCAGCCGAGTCCTACGAGCAGTACTTC. The encoded protein is CASSVGTAAESYEQYF.

This rearrangement joins TRBV6-5 to TRBJ1-1; 11 bases match TRBD1. Germline-derived CDR1 and CDR2 are MNHEY and SVGAGI. There are 14 residues in the CDR3. The J segment lost 4 bases and the V segment lost 6 bases, leaving 4 bases of the junction unmatched. CDR3 in amino acids: CASRKDRGPTEAFF. CDR3 bases: TGTGCCAGCAGAAAGGACAGGGGGCCCACTGAAGCTTTCTTT.

This clonotype came up a few times. The V gene is TRBV19, the J gene TRBJ2-7, with D maybe TRBD2 (7 bases). Germline V CDR1 and CDR2: LNHDA, SQIVND (reference sequence). This CDR3 is built from 13 residues. Trimming cost V 6 bases and J 5 bases, with 14 bases left between them. This chain's CDR3 is CASRLQGRDEQYF. The CDR3 DNA is TGTGCCAGTAGACTGCAGGGGAGGGACGAGCAGTACTTC.

The V call is TRBV6-5, the J call TRBJ2-5, with 9 bases fitting TRBD2. Trimming at V came to 6 bases and at J to 6 bases, leaving 8 bases not matched to a gene. Germline V lookup: CDR1 MNHEY, CDR2 SVGAGI. The CDR3 is 14 residues long. The CDR3 sequence: CASRDSGRTKTQYF. CDR3 bases: TGTGCCAGCAGGGATAGCGGGAGAACGAAGACCCAGTACTTC.